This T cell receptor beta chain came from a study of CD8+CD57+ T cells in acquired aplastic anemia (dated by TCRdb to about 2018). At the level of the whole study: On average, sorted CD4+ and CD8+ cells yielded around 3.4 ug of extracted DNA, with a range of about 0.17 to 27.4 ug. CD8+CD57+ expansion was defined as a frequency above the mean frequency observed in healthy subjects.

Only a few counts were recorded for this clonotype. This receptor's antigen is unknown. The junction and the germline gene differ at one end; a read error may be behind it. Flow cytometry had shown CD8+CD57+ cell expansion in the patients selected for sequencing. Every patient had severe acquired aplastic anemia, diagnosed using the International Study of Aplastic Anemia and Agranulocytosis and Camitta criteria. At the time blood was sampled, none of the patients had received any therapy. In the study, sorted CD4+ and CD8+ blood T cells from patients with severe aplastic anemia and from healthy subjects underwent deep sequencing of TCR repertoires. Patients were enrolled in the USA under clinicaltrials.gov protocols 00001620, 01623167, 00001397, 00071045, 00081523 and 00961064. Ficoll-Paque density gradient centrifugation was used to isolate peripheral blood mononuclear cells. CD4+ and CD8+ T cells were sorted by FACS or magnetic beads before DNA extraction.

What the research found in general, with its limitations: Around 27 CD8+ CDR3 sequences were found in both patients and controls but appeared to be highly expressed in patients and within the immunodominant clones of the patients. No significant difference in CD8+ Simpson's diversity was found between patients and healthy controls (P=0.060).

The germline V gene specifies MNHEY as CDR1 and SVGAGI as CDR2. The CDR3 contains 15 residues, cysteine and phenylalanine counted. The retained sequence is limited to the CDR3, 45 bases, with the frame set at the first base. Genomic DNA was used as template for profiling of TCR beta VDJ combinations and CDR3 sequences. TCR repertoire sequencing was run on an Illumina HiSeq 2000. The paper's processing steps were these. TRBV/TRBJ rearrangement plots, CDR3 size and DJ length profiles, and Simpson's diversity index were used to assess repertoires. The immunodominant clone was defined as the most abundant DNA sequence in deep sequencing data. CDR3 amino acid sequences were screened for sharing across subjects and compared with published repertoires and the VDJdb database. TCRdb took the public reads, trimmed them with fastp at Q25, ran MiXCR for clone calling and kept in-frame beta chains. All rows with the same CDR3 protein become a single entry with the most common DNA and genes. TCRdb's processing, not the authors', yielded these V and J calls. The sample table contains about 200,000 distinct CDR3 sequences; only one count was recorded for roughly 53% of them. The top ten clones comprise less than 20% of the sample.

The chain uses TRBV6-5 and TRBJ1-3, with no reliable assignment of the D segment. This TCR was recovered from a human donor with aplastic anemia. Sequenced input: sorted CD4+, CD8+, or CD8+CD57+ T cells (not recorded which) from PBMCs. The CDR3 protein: CASSKDLGSGNTIHF. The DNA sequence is TGTGCCAGCAGCAAGGACCTAGGCTCTGGAAACACCATACATTTT.